The clone carrying this TCR beta chain has just one count. Clones were sequenced by immunoSEQ multiplex PCR, and TCRdb holds only the in-frame ones, with some missing. This sample carries roughly 130,000 clones, about 80% of them seen once, and the ten largest clones take about 15%. The source of the sample is a study of blood T cell repertoires in COVID-19. Trimming stripped 4 bases from V and 7 bases from J, with 11 bases between. In germline, CDR1 is SGHDT, CDR2 YYEEEE. The CDR3 length is 12 residues. This receptor was identified in a woman aged 50 to 60 with acute or convalescent COVID-19. The specimen was peripheral blood. The V and J genes are TRBV5-6 and TRBJ1-2; TRBD1 is a possible D gene (5 bases). The CDR3 DNA reads as TGTGCCAGCAGCAAAATGACAGCTGGCTACACCTTC. Residues: CASSKMTAGYTF.